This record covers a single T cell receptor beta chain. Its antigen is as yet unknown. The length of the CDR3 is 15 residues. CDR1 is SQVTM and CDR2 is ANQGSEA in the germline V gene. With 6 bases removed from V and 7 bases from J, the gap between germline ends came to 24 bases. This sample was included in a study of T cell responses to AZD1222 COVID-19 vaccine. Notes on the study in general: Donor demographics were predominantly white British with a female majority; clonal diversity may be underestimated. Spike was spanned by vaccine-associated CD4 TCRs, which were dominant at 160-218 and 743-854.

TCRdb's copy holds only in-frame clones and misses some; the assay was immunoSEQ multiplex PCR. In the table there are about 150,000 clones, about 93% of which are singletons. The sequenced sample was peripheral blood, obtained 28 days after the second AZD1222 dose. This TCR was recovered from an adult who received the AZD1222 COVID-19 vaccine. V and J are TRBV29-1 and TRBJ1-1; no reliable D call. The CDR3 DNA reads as TGCAGCGTGGCCTACCTATCGGAGAGAAAGATTGAAGCTTTCTTT. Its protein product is CSVAYLSERKIEAFF.